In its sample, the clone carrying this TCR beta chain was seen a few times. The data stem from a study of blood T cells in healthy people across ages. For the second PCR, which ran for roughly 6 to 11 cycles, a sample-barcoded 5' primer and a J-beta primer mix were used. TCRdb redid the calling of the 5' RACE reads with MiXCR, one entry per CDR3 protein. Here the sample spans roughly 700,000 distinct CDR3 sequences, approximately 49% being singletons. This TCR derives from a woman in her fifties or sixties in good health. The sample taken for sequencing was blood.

The CDR3 DNA reads TGCGCCAGCAGCTTATCGTTCTCTGGGGCCAACGTCCTGACTTTC. It is translated as CASSLSFSGANVLTF. The chain recombines TRBV5-1 with TRBJ2-6, with no clear D. The CDR3 extends over 15 amino acids. Germline CDR1 and CDR2: SGHRS and YFSETQ. With 2 bases removed from V and 0 bases from J, the gap between germline ends came to 6 bases.